This paragraph covers one TCR beta chain sequence. Which antigen it targets is not known. One base away there is no much larger clone; base qualities are not given. The immunoSEQ Assay, a bias-controlled multiplex PCR, was used to amplify TCRbeta CDR3 regions from genomic DNA. The paper's processing steps were these. The number of nucleated cells in each sample was estimated from the amplification of reference gene primers within the assay. To quantify the absolute abundance of each unique TCRbeta CDR3 rearrangement, sequence reads were collapsed and filtered. For each sample, productive Simpson clonality was calculated as the square root of Simpson's diversity index across productive rearrangements. The table comes from immuneACCESS by way of TCRdb, which keeps in-frame sequences with V and J called. Part of the clones is missing from these tables; in studies checked, under half for an unresolved V gene and the rest for unknown reasons. V and J calls and clone size are as listed in that table; D and trimming were resolved from the DNA. The sample includes over 65,000 clones, with roughly 89% observed a single time. The ten largest make up 4% to 5.5% of the sample.

This entry belongs to a study of blood T cell repertoires in COVID-19 (TCRdb year 2020). Study-wide context: Samples covering the acute and convalescent phases of COVID-19 were provided by collaborators in the United States, Italy and Spain. The prospective study material was composed of cDNA or gDNA derived from T cells, B-cell-depleted T cells, or PBMCs. HLA class I and class II types, where available, came from metadata supplied by the sample provider rather than from assay-based typing. Samples were obtained from the ongoing ImmuneRACE study (first 160 participants) and from about 1,300 subjects provided by 6 global collaborators. A de-identified subject ID, COVID-19 status, age in years and sex were almost always included in the sample metadata. The dataset comprised deeply sampled blood TCRbeta repertoires from subjects exposed to, actively infected with, or recovered from COVID-19. The repertoires were released in a freely available public database meant as a resource for research on the immune response to SARS-CoV-2.

Beyond this particular receptor, the publication reports: The amount of clinical and demographic metadata varied by source and participant and was provided uncurated.

Collaborating institutions collected whole blood in K2EDTA tubes following their own protocols. For TCRbeta analysis, collaborator samples were shipped as frozen whole blood, as isolated PBMCs, or as DNA extracted from either sample type. The sequenced material came from peripheral blood. The TCR sequence derives from a man aged 50 to 60 with active COVID-19.

The CDR3 region: CASFVGGYTDTQYF. The sequenced DNA: TGTGCCAGCTTCGTCGGGGGGTACACAGATACGCAGTATTTT. The chain uses TRBV2 and TRBJ2-3; 7 junctional bases match TRBD2. CDR1 and CDR2 are read off the germline V gene as SNHLY and FYNNEI. From the cysteine through the phenylalanine, the CDR3 covers 14 amino acids. Only the CDR3 DNA is retained, 42 bases long and in frame from the first base. Germline trimming: 8 bases from V, 2 bases from J; junction bases outside gene matches: 7.